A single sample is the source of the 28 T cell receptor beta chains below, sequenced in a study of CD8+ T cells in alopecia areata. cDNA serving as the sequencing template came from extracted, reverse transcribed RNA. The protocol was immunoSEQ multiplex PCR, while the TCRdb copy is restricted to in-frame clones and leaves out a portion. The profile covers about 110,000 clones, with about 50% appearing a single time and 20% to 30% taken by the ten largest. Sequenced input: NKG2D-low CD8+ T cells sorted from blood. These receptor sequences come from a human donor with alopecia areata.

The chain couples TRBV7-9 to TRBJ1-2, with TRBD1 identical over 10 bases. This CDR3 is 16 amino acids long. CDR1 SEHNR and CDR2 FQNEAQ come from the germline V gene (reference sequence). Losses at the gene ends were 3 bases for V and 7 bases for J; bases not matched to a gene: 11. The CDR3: CASSLTGGGLLGGYTF. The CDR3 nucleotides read TGTGCCAGCAGCTTGACAGGGGGCGGTCTGTTAGGTGGCTACACCTTC.

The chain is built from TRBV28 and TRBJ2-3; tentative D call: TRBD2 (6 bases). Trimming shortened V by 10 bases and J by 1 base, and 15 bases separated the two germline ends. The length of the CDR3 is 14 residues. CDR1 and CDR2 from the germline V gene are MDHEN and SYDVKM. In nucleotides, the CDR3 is TGTGCCACCGAGTCGCGGGACGGCACAGATACGCAGTATTTT. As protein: CATESRDGTDTQYF.

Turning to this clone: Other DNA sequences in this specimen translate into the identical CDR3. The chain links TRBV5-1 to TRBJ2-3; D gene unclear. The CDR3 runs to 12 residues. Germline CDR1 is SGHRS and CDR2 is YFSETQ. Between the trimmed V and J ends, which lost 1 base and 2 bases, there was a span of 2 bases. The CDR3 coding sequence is TGCGCCAGCAGCTTGAACACAGATACGCAGTATTTT. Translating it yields CASSLNTDTQYF.

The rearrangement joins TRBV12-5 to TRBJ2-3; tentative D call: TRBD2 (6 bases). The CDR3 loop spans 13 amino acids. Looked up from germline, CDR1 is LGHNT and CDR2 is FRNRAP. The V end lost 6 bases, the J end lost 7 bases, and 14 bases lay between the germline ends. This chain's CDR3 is CASGTGTGNTQYF. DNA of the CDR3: TGTGCTAGTGGGACCGGGACTGGCAATACGCAGTATTTT.

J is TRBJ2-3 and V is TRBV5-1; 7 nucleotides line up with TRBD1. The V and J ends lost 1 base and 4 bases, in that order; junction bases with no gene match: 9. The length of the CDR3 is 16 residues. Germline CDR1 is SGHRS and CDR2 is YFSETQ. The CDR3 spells CASSLFARQGADTQYF. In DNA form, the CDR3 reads TGCGCCAGCAGCTTGTTCGCTCGGCAGGGGGCAGATACGCAGTATTTT.

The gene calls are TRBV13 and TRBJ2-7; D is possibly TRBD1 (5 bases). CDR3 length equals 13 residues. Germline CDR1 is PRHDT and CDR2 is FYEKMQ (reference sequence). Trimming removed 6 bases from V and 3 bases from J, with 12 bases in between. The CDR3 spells CASRAGSNYEQYF. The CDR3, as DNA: TGTGCCAGCAGGGCAGGGTCTAACTACGAGCAGTACTTC.

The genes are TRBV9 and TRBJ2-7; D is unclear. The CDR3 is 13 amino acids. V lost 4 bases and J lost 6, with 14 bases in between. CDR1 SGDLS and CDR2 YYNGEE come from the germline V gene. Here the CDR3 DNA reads TGTGCCAGCAGCTCTCCAGCGCGCCCCGAGCAGTACTTC. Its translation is CASSSPARPEQYF. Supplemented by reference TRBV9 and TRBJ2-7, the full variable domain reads DSGVTQTPKHLITATGQRVTLRCSPRSGDLSVYWYQQSLDQGLQFLIQYYNGEERAKGNILERFSAQQFPDLHSELNLSSLELGDSALYFCASSSPARPEQYFGPGTRLTVT.

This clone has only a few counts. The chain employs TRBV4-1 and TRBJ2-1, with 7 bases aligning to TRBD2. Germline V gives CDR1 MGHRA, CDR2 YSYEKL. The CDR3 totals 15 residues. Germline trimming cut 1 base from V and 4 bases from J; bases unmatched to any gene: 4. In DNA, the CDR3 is TGCGCCAGCAGCCAAGTCAGACTAGCTTACAATGAGCAGTTCTTC. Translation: CASSQVRLAYNEQFF.

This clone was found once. The CDR3 region is CASGELAVPLRDTQYF. Here the CDR3 DNA reads TGTGCCAGCGGCGAACTAGCGGTCCCACTCCGGGATACGCAGTATTTT. This sequence joins TRBV7-9 and TRBJ2-3; 8 bases are shared with TRBD2. The length of the CDR3 is 16 residues. Per germline, CDR1 SEHNR and CDR2 FQNEAQ (reference sequence). The ends lost 8 bases at V and 6 bases at J; junction bases unmatched: 16.

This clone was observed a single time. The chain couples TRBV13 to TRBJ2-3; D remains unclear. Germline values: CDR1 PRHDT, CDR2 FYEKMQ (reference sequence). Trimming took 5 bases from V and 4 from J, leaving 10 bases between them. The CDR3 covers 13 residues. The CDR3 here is CASSHTGADTQYF. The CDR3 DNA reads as TGTGCCAGCAGCCACACGGGTGCAGATACGCAGTATTTT.

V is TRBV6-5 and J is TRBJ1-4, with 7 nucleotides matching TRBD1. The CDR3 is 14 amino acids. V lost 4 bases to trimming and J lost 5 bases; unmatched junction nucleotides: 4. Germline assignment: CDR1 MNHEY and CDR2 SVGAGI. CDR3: CASSSTTGNEKLFF. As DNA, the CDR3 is TGTGCCAGCAGTTCCACGACAGGGAATGAAAAACTGTTTTTT.

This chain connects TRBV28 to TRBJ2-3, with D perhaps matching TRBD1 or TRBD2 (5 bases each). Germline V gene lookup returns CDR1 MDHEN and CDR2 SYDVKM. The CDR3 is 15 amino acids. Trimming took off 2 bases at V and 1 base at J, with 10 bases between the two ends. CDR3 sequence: CASSLRDGGTDTQYF. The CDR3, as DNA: TGTGCCAGCAGTTTAAGGGACGGGGGCACAGATACGCAGTATTTT.

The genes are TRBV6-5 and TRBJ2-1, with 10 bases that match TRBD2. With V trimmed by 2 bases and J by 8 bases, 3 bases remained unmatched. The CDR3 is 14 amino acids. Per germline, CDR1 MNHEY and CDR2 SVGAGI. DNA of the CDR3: TGTGCCAGCAGTTACCGGACTAGCGGTGATGAGCAGTTCTTC. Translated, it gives CASSYRTSGDEQFF.

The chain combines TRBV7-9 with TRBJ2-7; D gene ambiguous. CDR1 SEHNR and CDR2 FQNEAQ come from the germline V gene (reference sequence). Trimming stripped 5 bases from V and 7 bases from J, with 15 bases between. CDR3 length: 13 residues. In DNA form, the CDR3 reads TGTGCCAGCAGCCCGCAGCTAGATGAAGAGCAGTACTTC. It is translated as CASSPQLDEEQYF.

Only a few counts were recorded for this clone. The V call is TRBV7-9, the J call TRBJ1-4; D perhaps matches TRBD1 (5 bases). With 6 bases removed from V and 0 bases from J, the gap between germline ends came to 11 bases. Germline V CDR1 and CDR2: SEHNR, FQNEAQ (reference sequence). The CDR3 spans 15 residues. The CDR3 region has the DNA TGTGCCAGCAGAGATGGGGGTTCAACTAATGAAAAACTGTTTTTT. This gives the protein CASRDGGSTNEKLFF.

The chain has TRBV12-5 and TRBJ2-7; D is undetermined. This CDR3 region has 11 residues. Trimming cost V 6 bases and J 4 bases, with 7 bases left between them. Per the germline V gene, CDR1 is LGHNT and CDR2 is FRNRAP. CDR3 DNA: TGTGCTAGTGGCCTCACTTACGAGCAGTACTTC. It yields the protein CASGLTYEQYF.

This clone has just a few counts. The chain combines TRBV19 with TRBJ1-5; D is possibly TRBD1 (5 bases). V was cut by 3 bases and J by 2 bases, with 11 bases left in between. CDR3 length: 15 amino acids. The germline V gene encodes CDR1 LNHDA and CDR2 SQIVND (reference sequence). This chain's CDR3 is CASSMLGTGNQPQHF. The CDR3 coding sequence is TGTGCCAGTAGTATGCTAGGGACCGGCAATCAGCCCCAGCATTTT. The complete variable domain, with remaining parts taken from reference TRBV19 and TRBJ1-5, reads DGGITQSPKYLFRKEGQNVTLSCEQNLNHDAMYWYRQDPGQGLRLIYYSQIVNDFQKGDIAEGYSVSREKKESFPLTVTSAQKNPTAFYLCASSMLGTGNQPQHFGDGTRLSIL.

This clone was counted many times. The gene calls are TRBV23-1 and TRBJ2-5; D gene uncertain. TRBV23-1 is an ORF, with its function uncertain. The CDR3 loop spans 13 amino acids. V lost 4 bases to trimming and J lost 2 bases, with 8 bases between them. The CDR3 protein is CASSRRGQETQYF. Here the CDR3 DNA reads TGCGCCAGCAGTCGGAGAGGACAAGAGACCCAGTACTTC.

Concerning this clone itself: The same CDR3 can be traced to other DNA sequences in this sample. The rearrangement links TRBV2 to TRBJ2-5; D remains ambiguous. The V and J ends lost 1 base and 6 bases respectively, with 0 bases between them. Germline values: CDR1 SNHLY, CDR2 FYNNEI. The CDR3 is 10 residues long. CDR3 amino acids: CASSEETQYF. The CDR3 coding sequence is TGTGCCAGCAGTGAAGAGACCCAGTACTTC.

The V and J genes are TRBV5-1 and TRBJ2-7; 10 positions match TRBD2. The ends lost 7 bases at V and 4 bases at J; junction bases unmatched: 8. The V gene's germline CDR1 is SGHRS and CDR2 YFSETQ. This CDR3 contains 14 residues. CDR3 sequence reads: CASGSGRASYEQYF. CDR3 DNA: TGCGCCAGCGGGAGCGGGAGGGCCTCGTACGAGCAGTACTTC.

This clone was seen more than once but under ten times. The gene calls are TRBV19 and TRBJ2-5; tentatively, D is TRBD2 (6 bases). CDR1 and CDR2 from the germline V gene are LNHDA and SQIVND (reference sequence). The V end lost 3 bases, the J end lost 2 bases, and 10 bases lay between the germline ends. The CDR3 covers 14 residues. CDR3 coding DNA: TGTGCCAGTAGTATGTTAGGAGGGCAAGAGACCCAGTACTTC. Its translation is CASSMLGGQETQYF.

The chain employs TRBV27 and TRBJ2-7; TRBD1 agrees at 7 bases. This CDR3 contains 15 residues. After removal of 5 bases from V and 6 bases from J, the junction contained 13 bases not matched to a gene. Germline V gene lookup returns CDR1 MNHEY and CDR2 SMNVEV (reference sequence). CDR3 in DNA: TGTGCCAGCAGTCCCCGACAGGGCCGTTGGGGCGAGCAGTACTTC. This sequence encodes CASSPRQGRWGEQYF.

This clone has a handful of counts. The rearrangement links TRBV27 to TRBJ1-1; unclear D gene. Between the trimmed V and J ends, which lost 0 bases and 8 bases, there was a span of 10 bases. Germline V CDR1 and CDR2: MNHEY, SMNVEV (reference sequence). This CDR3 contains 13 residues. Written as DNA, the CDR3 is TGTGCCAGCAGTTTATCGCTGTCGGGGGAAGCTTTCTTT. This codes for CASSLSLSGEAFF.

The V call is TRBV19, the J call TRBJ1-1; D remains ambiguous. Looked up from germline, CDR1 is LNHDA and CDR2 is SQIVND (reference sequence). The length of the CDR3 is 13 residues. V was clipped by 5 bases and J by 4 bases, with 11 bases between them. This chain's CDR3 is CASSLWVSTEAFF. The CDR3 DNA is TGTGCCAGTAGTCTTTGGGTGAGCACTGAAGCTTTCTTT.

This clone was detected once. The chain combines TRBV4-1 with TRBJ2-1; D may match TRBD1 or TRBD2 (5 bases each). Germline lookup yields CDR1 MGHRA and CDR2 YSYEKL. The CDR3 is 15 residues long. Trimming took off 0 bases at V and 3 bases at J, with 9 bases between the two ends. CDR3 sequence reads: CASSQDRDVYNEQFF. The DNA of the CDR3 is TGCGCCAGCAGCCAAGATCGGGACGTCTACAATGAGCAGTTCTTC.

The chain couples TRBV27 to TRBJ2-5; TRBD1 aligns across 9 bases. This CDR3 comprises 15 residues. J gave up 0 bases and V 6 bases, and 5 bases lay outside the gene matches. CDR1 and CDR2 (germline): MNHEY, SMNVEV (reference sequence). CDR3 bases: TGTGCCAGCAGAACCCGGGACAGGGACCAAGAGACCCAGTACTTC. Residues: CASRTRDRDQETQYF.

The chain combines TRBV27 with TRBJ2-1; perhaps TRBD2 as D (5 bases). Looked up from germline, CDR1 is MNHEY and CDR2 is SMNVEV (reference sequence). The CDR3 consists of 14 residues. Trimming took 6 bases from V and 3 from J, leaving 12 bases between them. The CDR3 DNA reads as TGTGCCAGCAGCGTGGAGGTGGGCTACAATGAGCAGTTCTTC. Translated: CASSVEVGYNEQFF.

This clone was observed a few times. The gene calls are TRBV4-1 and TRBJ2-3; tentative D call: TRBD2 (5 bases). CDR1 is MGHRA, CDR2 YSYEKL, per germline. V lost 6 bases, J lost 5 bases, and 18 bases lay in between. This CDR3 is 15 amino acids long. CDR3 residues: CASRFGERSQDTQYF. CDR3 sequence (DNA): TGCGCCAGCAGGTTCGGGGAGCGGAGCCAAGATACGCAGTATTTT.